This T cell receptor (beta chain) appears in the sequencing data of a study of T cells after yellow fever vaccination. The length of the CDR3 is 13 residues. Germline assignment: CDR1 SQVTM and CDR2 ANQGSEA. The V gene lost 1 base and the J gene lost 9 bases, with 16 bases spanning the gap. MiXCR was run by TCRdb on the 5' RACE reads, yielding one entry per CDR3 protein. The sample holds 300,000 or so distinct CDR3 sequences, around 6.8% seen once. Sequencing was performed on PBMCs, taken around 45 days after the first yellow fever vaccination. This receptor was obtained from a man aged 18-30 years who received the YFV17D yellow fever vaccine. This chain joins TRBV29-1 and TRBJ2-7; D perhaps matches TRBD1 (6 bases). CDR3 coding DNA: TGCAGCGTTGAAGGGCCAGACAGGTCCGGGCAGTACTTC. Its translation: CSVEGPDRSGQYF.